This T cell receptor beta chain was identified in a study of vaccination and CD4 T cells after COVID-19. As for the study in general: Convalescent donors were composed of six males and four females, of whom two were Hispanic.

On this clonotype: The antigen remains undetermined.

Sequenced with the Oncomine TCR Beta short-read assay was DNA taken from cultured CD4+ T cells. TCRdb ran MiXCR on the PCR reads and lists one entry per CDR3 protein. The table shows 15,000 to 20,000 distinct CDR3 sequences, with 60% occurring only once. Treatment: roughly 10-day PBMC culture with coronavirus spike peptide pools or control peptides (ViraFEST assay). After expanding antigen-specific T cells with peptide pools, ViraFEST sequenced their TCRs. PBMCs, plated at around 2 million per well, were grown in the presence of 9.5 to 10 IU/ml IL-2 and about 10 ug/ml peptide pools. Points from the study as a whole: Looking at convalescent patients, a median approximately 86% of reactive clones were present only post-vaccination.

Germline V lookup: CDR1 SGHTA, CDR2 FQGTGA. This CDR3 comprises 16 residues. V was trimmed by 6 bases and J by 6 bases, leaving 24 bases between them. The sequencing sample was made of CD4+ T cells from blood, cultured in vitro. The source of this sequence is a human donor who had recovered from COVID-19. The chain is built from TRBV7-3 and TRBJ2-7; D is possibly TRBD2 (6 bases). CDR3 amino acids: CASRFNVEGRLGEQYF. The CDR3 DNA sequence: TGTGCCAGCAGATTTAACGTCGAGGGGAGACTAGGCGAGCAGTACTTC.